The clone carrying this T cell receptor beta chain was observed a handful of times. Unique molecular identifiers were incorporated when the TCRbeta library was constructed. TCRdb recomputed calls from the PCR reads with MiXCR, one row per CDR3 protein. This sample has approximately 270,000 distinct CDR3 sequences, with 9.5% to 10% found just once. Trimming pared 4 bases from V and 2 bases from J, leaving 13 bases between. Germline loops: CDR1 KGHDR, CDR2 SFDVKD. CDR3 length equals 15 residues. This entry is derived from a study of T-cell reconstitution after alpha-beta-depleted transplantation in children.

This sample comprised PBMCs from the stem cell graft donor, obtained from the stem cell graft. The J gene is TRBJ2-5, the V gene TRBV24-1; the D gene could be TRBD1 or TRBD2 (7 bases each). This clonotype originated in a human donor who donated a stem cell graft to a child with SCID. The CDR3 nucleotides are TGTGCCACCAGTGAGGGGGGGACAGTACAAGAGACCCAGTACTTC. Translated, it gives CATSEGGTVQETQYF.